The 7 T cell receptor beta chains below come from one sample, sequenced in a study of T cell responses to AZD1222 COVID-19 vaccine. Libraries were prepared by immunoSEQ multiplex PCR; TCRdb keeps only in-frame clonotypes and omits some of them. The sample shows roughly 120,000 clones, about 85% of them seen only once. The material sequenced was peripheral blood, taken 28 days after the second AZD1222 dose. Receptors originate from an adult who received the AZD1222 COVID-19 vaccine.

The J gene is TRBJ1-1, the V gene TRBV19; TRBD1 matches at 8 bases. The CDR3 covers 14 residues. Trimming at V came to 5 bases and at J to 4 bases, leaving 6 bases not matched to a gene. Germline lookup yields CDR1 LNHDA and CDR2 SQIVND (reference sequence). CDR3 sequence: CASSVRGLGTEAFF. The CDR3 DNA follows: TGTGCCAGTAGTGTCAGGGGGCTGGGCACTGAAGCTTTCTTT.

Here the CDR3 reads CASSPPLAGAQETQYF. The CDR3 DNA sequence: TGTGCCAGCTCACCCCCCCTAGCGGGGGCTCAAGAGACCCAGTACTTC. The rearrangement joins TRBV18 to TRBJ2-5, with TRBD2 matching over 10 bases. Per the germline V gene, CDR1 is KGHSH and CDR2 is LQKENI. With 3 bases clipped from V and 2 bases from J, the junction kept 6 bases outside the gene matches. CDR3 length: 16 amino acids.

This clone was recorded only once. V gene TRBV7-9 combines with J gene TRBJ2-7, with TRBD1 matching 7 bases. Trimming cost V 8 bases and J 5 bases; bases outside gene matches: 9. The CDR3 spans 13 residues. Germline V gene sequence: CDR1 SEHNR, CDR2 FQNEAQ (reference sequence). CDR3 protein: CASGSTGADEQYF. The CDR3 DNA is TGTGCCAGCGGATCTACAGGGGCAGACGAGCAGTACTTC. The variable domain in full, with the rest retrieved from reference TRBV7-9 and TRBJ2-7, is DTGVSQNPRHKITKRGQNVTFRCDPISEHNRLYWYRQTLGQGPEFLTYFQNEAQLEKSRLLSDRFSAERPKGSFSTLEIQRTEQGDSAMYLCASGSTGADEQYFGPGTRLTVT.

The chain employs TRBV7-2 and TRBJ1-6; D not resolved. Trimming pared 2 bases from V and 6 bases from J, leaving 14 bases between. The CDR3 runs to 16 residues. Germline V CDR1 and CDR2: SGHTA, FQGNSA. The chain's CDR3 is CASSLFTGFGNSPLHF. The CDR3 region has the DNA TGTGCCAGCAGCTTATTTACCGGGTTTGGTAATTCACCCCTCCACTTT.

V and J are TRBV27 and TRBJ1-2, with 8 bases identical to TRBD1. The CDR3 is 17 amino acids. The junction had 15 bases not matched to a gene; V was cut back by 5 bases and J by 4 bases. Per germline, CDR1 MNHEY and CDR2 SMNVEV (reference sequence). CDR3 sequence (DNA): TGTGCCAGCAGTGCCGGGACAGGAGTACTCTACCTCTATGGCTACACCTTC. Its translation: CASSAGTGVLYLYGYTF.

The chain recombines TRBV6-2 or TRBV6-3 with TRBJ2-3, with D perhaps matching TRBD1 (6 bases). The germline V and J ends were trimmed by 4 bases and 4 bases, with 12 bases remaining between them. CDR3 size: 14 residues. CDR1 and CDR2 (germline): MNHEY, SVGEGT. CDR3 region: CASSLTGAPDTQYF. The CDR3 DNA reads as TGTGCCAGCAGTTTGACAGGAGCACCAGATACGCAGTATTTT.

This clone occurred a few times. The chain uses TRBV5-1 and TRBJ1-6; D is perhaps TRBD1 (6 bases). There are 15 residues in the CDR3. The ends were cut back, 2 bases at V and 7 bases at J, with 13 bases in the middle. Germline CDR1 and CDR2: SGHRS and YFSETQ. This CDR3 is CASSFQGYENSPLHF. CDR3 in DNA: TGCGCCAGCAGCTTCCAGGGGTACGAAAATTCACCCCTCCACTTT.